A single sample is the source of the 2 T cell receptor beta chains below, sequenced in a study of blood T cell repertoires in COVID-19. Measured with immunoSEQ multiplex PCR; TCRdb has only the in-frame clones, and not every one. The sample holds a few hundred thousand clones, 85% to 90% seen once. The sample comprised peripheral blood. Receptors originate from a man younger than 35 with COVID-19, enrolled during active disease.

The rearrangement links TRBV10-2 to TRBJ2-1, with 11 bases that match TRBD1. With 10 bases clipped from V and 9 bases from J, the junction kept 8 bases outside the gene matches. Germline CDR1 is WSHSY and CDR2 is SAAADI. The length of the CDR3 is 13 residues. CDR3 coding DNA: TGCGCCACCCGGGACAGGGGGAAGAGTGAGCAGTTCTTC. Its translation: CATRDRGKSEQFF.

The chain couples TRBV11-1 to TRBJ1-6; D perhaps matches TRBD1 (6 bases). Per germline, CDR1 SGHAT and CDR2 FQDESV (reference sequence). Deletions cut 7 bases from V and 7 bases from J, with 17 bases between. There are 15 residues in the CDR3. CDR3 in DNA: TGTGCCAGCACATCGGGGGGACATTACAATTCACCCCTCCACTTT. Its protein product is CASTSGGHYNSPLHF. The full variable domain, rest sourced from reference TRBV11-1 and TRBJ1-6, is EAEVAQSPRYKITEKSQAVAFWCDPISGHATLYWYRQILGQGPELLVQFQDESVVDDSQLPKDRFSAERLKGVDSTLKIQPAELGDSAMYLCASTSGGHYNSPLHFGNGTRLTVT.